Here is one T cell receptor (beta chain) with its context. What it binds is not known. This entry belongs to a study of response to subunit inactivated influenza vaccine. Germline CDR1 and CDR2: MNHEY and SVGEGT. The CDR3 consists of 15 residues. Trimming took 7 bases from V and 1 from J; bases not matched to a gene: 5. Findings of the study overall: It was suggested by the authors that few new T cells are recruited by each seasonal influenza vaccination.

From the RT-PCR reads, TCRdb called clonotypes with MiXCR, one entry per CDR3 protein. The sample consists of about 500,000 distinct CDR3 sequences, more than 15% of them appearing once. This TCR came from a man in his fifties or sixties who received an inactivated influenza vaccine. The specimen was CD4+ T cells sorted from PBMCs, collected around 25 months after vaccination. This chain joins TRBV6-2 or TRBV6-3 and TRBJ2-7; 12 bases are a match to TRBD1. The CDR3 DNA is TGTGCCAGCACCTGGGGACAGGGGGCGTCCTACGAGCAGTACTTC. Translating it yields CASTWGQGASYEQYF.